These T cell receptor beta chains were read from a single sample in a study of post-analysis software for immune sequencing data. TCRdb itself ran the PCR reads through MiXCR, one entry per CDR3 protein. The table records some 800,000 distinct CDR3 sequences, about 45% of them present only once. Source material: blood. The origin of the receptors is a girl between 10 and 17 years old with multiple sclerosis. Both conserved end residues are part of each CDR3. A D gene is named only where the DNA matches it firmly. The size of a clone is reported for some rows only, either as once, few or many, or as a class for expanded clones.

cdr3_nt: TGCAGCGTTGAAGTGCACGGAATTAACACTGAAGCTTTCTTT
cdr3_aa: CSVEVHGINTEAFF
clone_size: -
v_call: TRBV29-1
j_call: TRBJ1-1
d_call: -

cdr3_nt: TGTGCCAGCAGTTCCAGACTAGCAGCCACCGGGGAGCTGTTTTTT
cdr3_aa: CASSSRLAATGELFF
clone_size: -
v_call: TRBV7-2
j_call: TRBJ2-2
d_call: TRBD2

cdr3_nt: TGTGCCATCAGTGCGGGCAATGAAAAACTGTTTTTT
cdr3_aa: CAISAGNEKLFF
clone_size: -
v_call: TRBV10-3
j_call: TRBJ1-4
d_call: -

cdr3_nt: TGTGCCAGCAGCCAATGGGACGGCCTACAAGAGACCCAGTACTTC
cdr3_aa: CASSQWDGLQETQYF
clone_size: once
v_call: TRBV11-3
j_call: TRBJ2-5
d_call: -

cdr3_nt: TGTGCCACCAGTGAAACTAGGACAACCTCCTCCTACAATGAGCAGTTCTTC
cdr3_aa: CATSETRTTSSYNEQFF
clone_size: -
v_call: TRBV24-1
j_call: TRBJ2-1
d_call: -

cdr3_nt: TGTGCCAGCAGCTTGGGGTTGGTGACATCATACAATGAGCAGTTCTTC
cdr3_aa: CASSLGLVTSYNEQFF
clone_size: once
v_call: TRBV5-6
j_call: TRBJ2-1
d_call: -

cdr3_nt: TGTGCCAGCAGCCCTGCCCTAGCGGGAAGCACAGATACGCAGTATTTT
cdr3_aa: CASSPALAGSTDTQYF
clone_size: few
v_call: TRBV12-3/TRBV12-4
j_call: TRBJ2-3
d_call: TRBD2

cdr3_nt: TGTGCCAGCAGCTCTCCTTCCCTTGCGGGAGCTTCAAATGAGCAGTTCTTC
cdr3_aa: CASSSPSLAGASNEQFF
clone_size: few
v_call: TRBV5-4
j_call: TRBJ2-1
d_call: TRBD2

cdr3_nt: TGTGCCAGCAGCCAAGATCCGTGGGGTACGCAGTATTTT
cdr3_aa: CASSQDPWGTQYF
clone_size: -
v_call: TRBV3-1
j_call: TRBJ2-3
d_call: -

cdr3_nt: TGTGCCAGCAGTCGCCGGGACGGAGGCTACGAGCAGTACTTC
cdr3_aa: CASSRRDGGYEQYF
clone_size: few
v_call: TRBV6-5
j_call: TRBJ2-7
d_call: -

cdr3_nt: TGCAGCGTTGAATCTCGAACGGGGGTCTTCTACGAGCAGTACTTC
cdr3_aa: CSVESRTGVFYEQYF
clone_size: -
v_call: TRBV29-1
j_call: TRBJ2-7
d_call: -

cdr3_nt: TGTGCCAGCAGCACCGTGGCGGGAGGGTACAATGAGCAGTTCTTC
cdr3_aa: CASSTVAGGYNEQFF
clone_size: -
v_call: TRBV7-8
j_call: TRBJ2-1
d_call: TRBD2

cdr3_nt: TGTGCCAGCAGTTTAGCCCGGGGCAGAAGAACTAACTATGGCTACACCTTC
cdr3_aa: CASSLARGRRTNYGYTF
clone_size: -
v_call: TRBV12-3/TRBV12-4
j_call: TRBJ1-2
d_call: -

cdr3_nt: TGCAGTGCTAGTCCCTTTTCCTACAATGAGCAGTTCTTC
cdr3_aa: CSASPFSYNEQFF
clone_size: many
v_call: TRBV20-1
j_call: TRBJ2-1
d_call: -

cdr3_nt: TGTGCCAGCAGCCCAGGGGGAGAGGGGGTTGAGCAGTTCTTC
cdr3_aa: CASSPGGEGVEQFF
clone_size: -
v_call: TRBV7-2
j_call: TRBJ2-1
d_call: TRBD1

cdr3_nt: TGTGCCAGCAGCATGACCGGGACTAGCCGGGGCGAGACCCAGTACTTC
cdr3_aa: CASSMTGTSRGETQYF
clone_size: few
v_call: TRBV7-9
j_call: TRBJ2-5
d_call: TRBD2

cdr3_nt: TGTGCCAGCAGTCACGGGACTAGCGGGCTAACGGAGCAGTTCTTC
cdr3_aa: CASSHGTSGLTEQFF
clone_size: -
v_call: TRBV27
j_call: TRBJ2-1
d_call: TRBD2

cdr3_nt: TGTGCCAGCAGTTATGGAAGGGGCTTGGAGACCCAGTACTTC
cdr3_aa: CASSYGRGLETQYF
clone_size: -
v_call: TRBV6-2/TRBV6-3
j_call: TRBJ2-5
d_call: -

cdr3_nt: TGTGCCAGCAGTTTAATCCCCCATTGGCAGCCAACGAGCTCCTACAATGAGCAGTTCTTC
cdr3_aa: CASSLIPHWQPTSSYNEQFF
clone_size: -
v_call: TRBV27
j_call: TRBJ2-1
d_call: -

cdr3_nt: TGTGCCAGCAGTCTCAGACTAGCGGGAGGGCATGAGCAGTTCTTC
cdr3_aa: CASSLRLAGGHEQFF
clone_size: few
v_call: TRBV2
j_call: TRBJ2-1
d_call: TRBD2

cdr3_nt: TGTGCCAGCAGCTTATCCCCAGCCATGAACACTGAAGCTTTCTTT
cdr3_aa: CASSLSPAMNTEAFF
clone_size: few
v_call: TRBV7-3
j_call: TRBJ1-1
d_call: -

cdr3_nt: TGTGCCAGCAGCCGACAGGATGAGGTCAATCAGCCCCAGCATTTT
cdr3_aa: CASSRQDEVNQPQHF
clone_size: once
v_call: TRBV7-6
j_call: TRBJ1-5
d_call: -

cdr3_nt: TGCAGCGTTCAGCCCAGGGGCTACGAGCAGTACTTC
cdr3_aa: CSVQPRGYEQYF
clone_size: few
v_call: TRBV29-1
j_call: TRBJ2-7
d_call: -

cdr3_nt: TGTGCCAGCAGCTTAAAAGGGGGCGTAAACACTGAAGCTTTCTTT
cdr3_aa: CASSLKGGVNTEAFF
clone_size: few
v_call: TRBV7-3
j_call: TRBJ1-1
d_call: TRBD1

cdr3_nt: TGTGCCAGCAGTTTGTCGACAGGGTACGAAAAACTGTTTTTT
cdr3_aa: CASSLSTGYEKLFF
clone_size: few
v_call: TRBV28
j_call: TRBJ1-4
d_call: TRBD1

cdr3_nt: TGTGCCAGCAGTTCGGACAGGGGGGCGGATGAGCAGTTCTTC
cdr3_aa: CASSSDRGADEQFF
clone_size: -
v_call: TRBV6-5
j_call: TRBJ2-1
d_call: TRBD1

cdr3_nt: TGTGCCAGCAGTCTACCTAGCGGAGCCTACGAGCAGTACTTC
cdr3_aa: CASSLPSGAYEQYF
clone_size: -
v_call: TRBV6-2/TRBV6-3
j_call: TRBJ2-7
d_call: TRBD2

cdr3_nt: TGTGCCAGCAGTTATCCCTCTTCGCCCCTCCACTTT
cdr3_aa: CASSYPSSPLHF
clone_size: -
v_call: TRBV6-5
j_call: TRBJ1-6
d_call: -

cdr3_nt: TGTGCCAGCAGCCAAGATGCCAGCGGGGGGGCTCAGTACGAGCAGTACTTC
cdr3_aa: CASSQDASGGAQYEQYF
clone_size: -
v_call: TRBV3-1
j_call: TRBJ2-7
d_call: TRBD2

cdr3_nt: TGTGCCAGCAGCTTACCCCGGGACGGTAGCTCCTACGAGCAGTACTTC
cdr3_aa: CASSLPRDGSSYEQYF
clone_size: few
v_call: TRBV7-6
j_call: TRBJ2-7
d_call: -

cdr3_nt: TGTGCCAGCAGCTTAGCGGTAGCCCAATACAATGAGCAGTTCTTC
cdr3_aa: CASSLAVAQYNEQFF
clone_size: -
v_call: TRBV7-2
j_call: TRBJ2-1
d_call: -

cdr3_nt: TGTGCCAGCAGACCGGGCGTTTCATCGTCTGAAGCTTTCTTT
cdr3_aa: CASRPGVSSSEAFF
clone_size: -
v_call: TRBV6-6
j_call: TRBJ1-1
d_call: -

cdr3_nt: TGTGCCAGCAGGCAGGGAACCTTCGAAGGCTACACCTTC
cdr3_aa: CASRQGTFEGYTF
clone_size: -
v_call: TRBV2
j_call: TRBJ1-2
d_call: -

cdr3_nt: TGTGCCAGCCGCCTGAGCAATCAAGAGACCCAGTACTTC
cdr3_aa: CASRLSNQETQYF
clone_size: -
v_call: TRBV12-3/TRBV12-4
j_call: TRBJ2-5
d_call: -

cdr3_nt: TGTGCCAGCAGTTTGTTAACTAGCGGGATCCCAGAGACCCAGTACTTC
cdr3_aa: CASSLLTSGIPETQYF
clone_size: few
v_call: TRBV27
j_call: TRBJ2-5
d_call: TRBD2

cdr3_nt: TGCGCCAGCAGCTCCGGAGCGGGAGGGCCTGATACGCAGTATTTT
cdr3_aa: CASSSGAGGPDTQYF
clone_size: -
v_call: TRBV5-1
j_call: TRBJ2-3
d_call: TRBD2

cdr3_nt: TGTGCCACCAGCACGTCGGACAGCTTCAACTATGGCTACACCTTC
cdr3_aa: CATSTSDSFNYGYTF
clone_size: -
v_call: TRBV15
j_call: TRBJ1-2
d_call: -

cdr3_nt: TGCAGTGCCGGACTCGATCAAGAGACCCAGTACTTC
cdr3_aa: CSAGLDQETQYF
clone_size: few
v_call: TRBV20-1
j_call: TRBJ2-5
d_call: -

cdr3_nt: TGTGCCAGCAGTGGAACGCTGGGATGCGAGCAGTACTTC
cdr3_aa: CASSGTLGCEQYF
clone_size: -
v_call: TRBV28
j_call: TRBJ2-7
d_call: -

cdr3_nt: TGCAGCGCCCTCCCTACTTACTCGGACACCGGAGAGCTGTTTTTT
cdr3_aa: CSALPTYSDTGELFF
clone_size: few
v_call: TRBV29-1
j_call: TRBJ2-2
d_call: -

cdr3_nt: TGCGCCAGCAGCCAAGATAACCCAGCGAGCGAGCAGTTCTTC
cdr3_aa: CASSQDNPASEQFF
clone_size: -
v_call: TRBV4-3
j_call: TRBJ2-1
d_call: -

cdr3_nt: TGTGCCAGCAGCCGGAACGTGAGGGAGACCCAGTACTTC
cdr3_aa: CASSRNVRETQYF
clone_size: -
v_call: TRBV11-2
j_call: TRBJ2-5
d_call: -

cdr3_nt: TGTGCCAGCAAGCCTAGCGGGAGTGGGGATACGCAGTATTTT
cdr3_aa: CASKPSGSGDTQYF
clone_size: few
v_call: TRBV7-9
j_call: TRBJ2-3
d_call: TRBD2

cdr3_nt: TGTGCCAGCAGTTACCAAAATCCCCGGGCCAACGTCCTGACTTTC
cdr3_aa: CASSYQNPRANVLTF
clone_size: -
v_call: TRBV28
j_call: TRBJ2-6
d_call: -

cdr3_nt: TGCAGTGCGAACTACGGGGCTGAAGCTTTCTTT
cdr3_aa: CSANYGAEAFF
clone_size: once
v_call: TRBV20-1
j_call: TRBJ1-1
d_call: -

cdr3_nt: TGCAGTGCTAGAGGCTACTACTCCTACAATGAGCAGTTCTTC
cdr3_aa: CSARGYYSYNEQFF
clone_size: -
v_call: TRBV20-1
j_call: TRBJ2-1
d_call: -

cdr3_nt: TGTGCCAGCACGGGTGGGGGTGGAAACAATCAGCCCCAGCATTTT
cdr3_aa: CASTGGGGNNQPQHF
clone_size: -
v_call: TRBV6-6
j_call: TRBJ1-5
d_call: -

cdr3_nt: TGTGCCAGCAATTTTGCGGCGACCCCCTATGAGCAGTACTTC
cdr3_aa: CASNFAATPYEQYF
clone_size: -
v_call: TRBV6-5
j_call: TRBJ2-7
d_call: -

cdr3_nt: TGTGCCATCAGGGCGACTAGCGGGACTACCTCCTACGAGCAGTACTTC
cdr3_aa: CAIRATSGTTSYEQYF
clone_size: -
v_call: TRBV10-3
j_call: TRBJ2-7
d_call: TRBD2

cdr3_nt: TGTGCCAGCAGTCCCGGTGGGTGGCTAGCTCGGGCTAGCACAGATACGCAGTATTTT
cdr3_aa: CASSPGGWLARASTDTQYF
clone_size: few
v_call: TRBV12-3/TRBV12-4
j_call: TRBJ2-3
d_call: -

cdr3_nt: TGTGCCAGCAGTTACTCACAGGGGGCGGGTGGCTACACCTTC
cdr3_aa: CASSYSQGAGGYTF
clone_size: -
v_call: TRBV6-6
j_call: TRBJ1-2
d_call: TRBD1

cdr3_nt: TGTGCCTGGATGGACAGGAGCTCCTACGAGCAGTACTTC
cdr3_aa: CAWMDRSSYEQYF
clone_size: few
v_call: TRBV30
j_call: TRBJ2-7
d_call: TRBD1

cdr3_nt: TGTGCCAGCAGCTTAGACTTGGCTAGCGGTTTGTACCAAGAGACCCAGTACTTC
cdr3_aa: CASSLDLASGLYQETQYF
clone_size: -
v_call: TRBV7-8
j_call: TRBJ2-5
d_call: TRBD2

cdr3_nt: TGCAGCGTCCATCGGGACAGTCAGAACAATGAGCAGTTCTTC
cdr3_aa: CSVHRDSQNNEQFF
clone_size: few
v_call: TRBV29-1
j_call: TRBJ2-1
d_call: TRBD1

cdr3_nt: TGCAGTGCTAGAGATATGCGGAACCCCACAGATACGCAGTATTTT
cdr3_aa: CSARDMRNPTDTQYF
clone_size: -
v_call: TRBV20-1
j_call: TRBJ2-3
d_call: -

cdr3_nt: TGTGCCAGCAGCGTAGGACAGGGAGTTCGAGTAGAGACCCAGTACTTC
cdr3_aa: CASSVGQGVRVETQYF
clone_size: few
v_call: TRBV9
j_call: TRBJ2-5
d_call: TRBD1

cdr3_nt: TGTGCCAGCAGCTCCGGGGTTCCGGGACAGCGCAAAAACATTCAGTACTTC
cdr3_aa: CASSSGVPGQRKNIQYF
clone_size: -
v_call: TRBV7-2
j_call: TRBJ2-4
d_call: TRBD1

cdr3_nt: TGTGCCAGCAGCCCTTCAAAAGGGACAGGGAGCGGTGGCTACACCTTC
cdr3_aa: CASSPSKGTGSGGYTF
clone_size: few
v_call: TRBV3-1
j_call: TRBJ1-2
d_call: TRBD1

cdr3_nt: TGCAGTGCTAGAGCCCGAGAGGTATCCCCGGTGGGTGAGCAGTACTTC
cdr3_aa: CSARAREVSPVGEQYF
clone_size: -
v_call: TRBV20-1
j_call: TRBJ2-7
d_call: -

cdr3_nt: TGCGCCAGCAGCCAAGGTCAAGAAGCACTAGCTGGGCAAGAGACCCAGTACTTC
cdr3_aa: CASSQGQEALAGQETQYF
clone_size: -
v_call: TRBV4-3
j_call: TRBJ2-5
d_call: -